This paragraph covers one T cell receptor beta chain sequence. The record originates from a study of blood T cell repertoires in COVID-19. Study context: Sample material is recorded as cDNA or gDNA derived from T cells, B-cell-depleted T cells, or PBMCs.

Some clones are missing from TCRdb's copy, which holds only in-frame ones; the method was immunoSEQ multiplex PCR. The sample lists around 150,000 clones, about 88% occurring once. V lost 1 base, J lost 0 bases, and 8 bases stayed unmatched. The germline V gene encodes CDR1 MGHRA and CDR2 YSYEKL. CDR3 length: 18 residues. The sequenced material came from peripheral blood. The clonotype comes from a man aged 40-49 years with acute or convalescent COVID-19. The chain recombines TRBV4-1 with TRBJ2-3; 9 bases map to TRBD2. CDR3 residues: CASSQGLAGRASTDTQYF. The CDR3 nucleotides read TGCGCCAGCAGCCAAGGTCTAGCGGGGCGTGCTAGCACAGATACGCAGTATTTT.